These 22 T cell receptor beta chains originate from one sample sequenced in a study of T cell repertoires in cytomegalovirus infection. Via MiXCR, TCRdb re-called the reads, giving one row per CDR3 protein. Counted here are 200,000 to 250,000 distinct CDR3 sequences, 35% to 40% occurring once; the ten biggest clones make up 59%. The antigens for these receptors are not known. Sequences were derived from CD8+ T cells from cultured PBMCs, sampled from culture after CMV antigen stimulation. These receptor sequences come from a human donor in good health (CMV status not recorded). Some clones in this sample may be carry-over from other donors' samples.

The CDR3 sequence is CASSTSQELSYNEQFF. CDR3 DNA sequence: TGTGCCAGCAGCACATCTCAAGAGCTCTCCTACAATGAGCAGTTCTTC. V and J are TRBV28 and TRBJ2-1; D unresolved. The CDR3 runs 16 residues. The V gene lost 6 bases and the J gene lost 0 bases, with 15 bases spanning the gap. Germline values: CDR1 MDHEN, CDR2 SYDVKM. The variable domain in full, with the rest retrieved from reference TRBV28 and TRBJ2-1, is DVKVTQSSRYLVKRTGEKVFLECVQDMDHENMFWYRQDPGLGLRLIYFSYDVKMKEKGDIPEGYSVSREKKERFSLILESASTNQTSMYLCASSTSQELSYNEQFFGPGTRLTVL.

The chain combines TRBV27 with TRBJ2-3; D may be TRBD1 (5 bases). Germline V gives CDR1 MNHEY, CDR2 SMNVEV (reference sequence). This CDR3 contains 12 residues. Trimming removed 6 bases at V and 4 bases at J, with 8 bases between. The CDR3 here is CASRGRPDTQYF. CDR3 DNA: TGTGCCAGCAGGGGGCGCCCAGATACGCAGTATTTT.

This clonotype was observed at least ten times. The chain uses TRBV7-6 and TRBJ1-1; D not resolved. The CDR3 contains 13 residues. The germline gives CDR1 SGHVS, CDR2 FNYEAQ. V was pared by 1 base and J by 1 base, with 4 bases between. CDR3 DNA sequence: TGTGCCAGCAGCTTAGAACAGAACACTGAAGCTTTCTTT. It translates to CASSLEQNTEAFF.

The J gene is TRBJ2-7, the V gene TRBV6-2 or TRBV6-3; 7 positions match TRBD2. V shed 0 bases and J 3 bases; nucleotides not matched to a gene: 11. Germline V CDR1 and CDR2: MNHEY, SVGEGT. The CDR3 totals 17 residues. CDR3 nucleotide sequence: TGTGCCAGCAGTTACTCGATGAGCGAGCGGGATAACTACGAGCAGTACTTC. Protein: CASSYSMSERDNYEQYF.

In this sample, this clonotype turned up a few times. For the CDR3, the DNA is TGTGCCAGCAGTCCCTCTCATTTTGCGGACAGGGACAATGATCAGCCCCAGCATTTT. Amino acid sequence: CASSPSHFADRDNDQPQHF. This sequence joins TRBV12-3 or TRBV12-4 and TRBJ1-5, with 8 bases that match TRBD1. V trimming: 5 bases; J trimming: 5 bases; junction bases outside the gene matches: 20. This CDR3 is built from 19 residues.

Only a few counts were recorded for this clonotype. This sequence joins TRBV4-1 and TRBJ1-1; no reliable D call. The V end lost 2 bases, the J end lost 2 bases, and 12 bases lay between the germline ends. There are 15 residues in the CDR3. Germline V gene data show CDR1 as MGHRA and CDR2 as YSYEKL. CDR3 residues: CASSQLVRENTEAFF. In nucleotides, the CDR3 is TGCGCCAGCAGCCAATTGGTGAGGGAAAACACTGAAGCTTTCTTT.

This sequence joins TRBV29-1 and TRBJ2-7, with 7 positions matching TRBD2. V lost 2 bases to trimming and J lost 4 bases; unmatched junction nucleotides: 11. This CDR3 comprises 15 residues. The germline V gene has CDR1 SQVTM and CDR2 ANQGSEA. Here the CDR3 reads CSVESGPAGRYEQYF. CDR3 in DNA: TGCAGCGTTGAAAGCGGCCCAGCGGGAAGGTACGAGCAGTACTTC.

The CDR3, as DNA: TGTGCCAGCAGCCCCCGCAGAGGGAACACTGAAGCTTTCTTT. Residues: CASSPRRGNTEAFF. This chain uses TRBV14 with TRBJ1-1; D is unresolved. Trimming removed 4 bases from V and 1 base from J, with 10 bases in between. CDR1 is SGHDN and CDR2 is FVKESK in the germline V gene. The CDR3 covers 14 residues.

The CDR3 spells CASSVGGPGTVNTEAFF. The CDR3 coding sequence is TGTGCCAGCAGCGTAGGGGGTCCAGGGACCGTGAACACTGAAGCTTTCTTT. The rearrangement joins TRBV9 to TRBJ1-1; TRBD1 is a possible D gene (5 bases). V was pared by 0 bases and J by 0 bases, with 15 bases between. CDR1 is SGDLS and CDR2 is YYNGEE in the germline V gene. The length of the CDR3 is 17 residues.

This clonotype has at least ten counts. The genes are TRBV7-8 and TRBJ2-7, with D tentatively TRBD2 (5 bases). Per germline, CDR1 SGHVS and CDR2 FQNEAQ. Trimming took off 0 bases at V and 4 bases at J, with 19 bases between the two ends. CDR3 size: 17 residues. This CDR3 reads CASSLARVKTDTYEQYF. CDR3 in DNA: TGTGCCAGCAGCTTAGCGAGGGTGAAGACGGATACTTACGAGCAGTACTTC.

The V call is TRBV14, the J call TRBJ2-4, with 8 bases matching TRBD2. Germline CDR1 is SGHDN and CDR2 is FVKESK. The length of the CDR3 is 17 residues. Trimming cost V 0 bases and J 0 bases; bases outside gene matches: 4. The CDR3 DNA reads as TGTGCCAGCAGCCAAGATAGACGGGAGGGAGCCAAAAACATTCAGTACTTC. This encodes CASSQDRREGAKNIQYF.

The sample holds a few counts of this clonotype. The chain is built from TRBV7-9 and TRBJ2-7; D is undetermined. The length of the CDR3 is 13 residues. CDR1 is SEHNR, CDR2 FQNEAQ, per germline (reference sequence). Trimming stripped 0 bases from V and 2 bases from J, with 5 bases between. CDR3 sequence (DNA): TGTGCCAGCAGCTTAGCGAGCACCTACGAGCAGTACTTC. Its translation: CASSLASTYEQYF.

The CDR3 reads CASSFPDNEQFF. CDR3 sequence (DNA): TGTGCCAGCAGCTTCCCAGACAATGAGCAGTTCTTC. V is TRBV5-4 and J is TRBJ2-1, with D unclear. Looked up from germline, CDR1 is SGHNT and CDR2 is YYREEE (reference sequence). The CDR3 has 12 residues. Trimming shortened V by 2 bases and J by 5 bases, and 5 bases separated the two germline ends.

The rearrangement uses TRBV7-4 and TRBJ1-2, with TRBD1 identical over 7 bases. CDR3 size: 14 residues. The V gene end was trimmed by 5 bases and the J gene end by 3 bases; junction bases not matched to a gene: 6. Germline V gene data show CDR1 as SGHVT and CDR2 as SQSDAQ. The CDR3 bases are TGTGCCAGCAGCGTAGGGACAGACTACTATGGCTACACCTTC. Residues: CASSVGTDYYGYTF. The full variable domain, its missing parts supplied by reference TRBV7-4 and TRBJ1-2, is GAGVSQSPRYKVAKRGRDVALRCDSISGHVTLYWYRQTLGQGSEVLTYSQSDAQRDKSGRPSGRFSAERPERSVSTLKIQRTEQGDSAVYLCASSVGTDYYGYTFGSGTRLTVV.

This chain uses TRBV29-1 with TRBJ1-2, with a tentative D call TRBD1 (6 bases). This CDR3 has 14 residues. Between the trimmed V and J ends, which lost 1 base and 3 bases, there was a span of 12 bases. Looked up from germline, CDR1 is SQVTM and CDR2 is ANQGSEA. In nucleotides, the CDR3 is TGCAGCGTTGAAGGGGGGGCAACGTACTATGGCTACACCTTC. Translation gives CSVEGGATYYGYTF.

CDR3 bases: TGTGCCAGCAGCGTAGTAGCGGGGGGGCGCTACGAGCAGTACTTC. It encodes CASSVVAGGRYEQYF. This rearrangement joins TRBV9 to TRBJ2-7; 11 nucleotides align to TRBD2. This CDR3 spans 15 amino acids. Per germline, CDR1 SGDLS and CDR2 YYNGEE. J lost 3 bases, V lost 0 bases, and 2 bases had no gene match.

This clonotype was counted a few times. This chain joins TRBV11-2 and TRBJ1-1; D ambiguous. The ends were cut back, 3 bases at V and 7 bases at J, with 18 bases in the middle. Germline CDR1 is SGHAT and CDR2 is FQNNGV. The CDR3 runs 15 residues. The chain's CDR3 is CASSFGIDRNFEAFF. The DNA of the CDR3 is TGTGCCAGCAGCTTCGGCATCGATAGGAACTTTGAAGCTTTCTTT. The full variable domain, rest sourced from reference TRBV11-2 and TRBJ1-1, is EAGVAQSPRYKIIEKRQSVAFWCNPISGHATLYWYQQILGQGPKLLIQFQNNGVVDDSQLPKDRFSAERLKGVDSTLKIQPAKLEDSAVYLCASSFGIDRNFEAFFGQGTRLTVV.

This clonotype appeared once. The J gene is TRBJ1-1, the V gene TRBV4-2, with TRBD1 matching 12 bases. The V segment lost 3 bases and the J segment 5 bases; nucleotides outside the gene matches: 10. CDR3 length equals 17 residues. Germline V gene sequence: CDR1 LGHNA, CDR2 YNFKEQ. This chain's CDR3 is CASSHAGTGGLDTEAFF. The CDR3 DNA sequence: TGTGCCAGCAGCCACGCCGGGACAGGGGGCCTCGATACTGAAGCTTTCTTT.

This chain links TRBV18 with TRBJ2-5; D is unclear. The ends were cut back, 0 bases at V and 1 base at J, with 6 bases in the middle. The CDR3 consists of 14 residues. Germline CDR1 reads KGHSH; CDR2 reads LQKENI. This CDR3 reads CASSPPNSQETQYF. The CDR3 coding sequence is TGTGCCAGCTCACCACCGAACAGCCAAGAGACCCAGTACTTC.

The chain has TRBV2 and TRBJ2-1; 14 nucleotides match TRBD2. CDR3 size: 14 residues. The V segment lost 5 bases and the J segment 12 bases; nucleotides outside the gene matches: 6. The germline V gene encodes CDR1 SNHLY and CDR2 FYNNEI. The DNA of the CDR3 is TGTGCCAGCAGTAGACTAGCGGGAGGGCTAGGGCAGTTCTTC. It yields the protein CASSRLAGGLGQFF. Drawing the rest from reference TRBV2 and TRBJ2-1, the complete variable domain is EPEVTQTPSHQVTQMGQEVILRCVPISNHLYFYWYRQILGQKVEFLVSFYNNEISEKSEIFDDQFSVERPDGSNFTLKIRSTKLEDSAMYFCASSRLAGGLGQFFGPGTRLTVL.

The CDR3 bases are TGTGCCAGCAGACCTTTTTCAGGTACCACTGAAGCTTTCTTT. Encoded protein: CASRPFSGTTEAFF. V and J are TRBV6-5 and TRBJ1-1; no definite D call. Trimming removed 6 bases at V and 4 bases at J, with 15 bases between. The CDR3 contains 14 residues. Germline CDR1 reads MNHEY; CDR2 reads SVGAGI.

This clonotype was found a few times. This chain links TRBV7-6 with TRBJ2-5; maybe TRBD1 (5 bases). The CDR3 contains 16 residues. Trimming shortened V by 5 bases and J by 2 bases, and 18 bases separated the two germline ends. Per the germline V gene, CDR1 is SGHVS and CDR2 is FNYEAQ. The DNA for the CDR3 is TGTGCCAGCAGCCCCTATGGTGGGGCAGGGCAAGAGACCCAGTACTTC. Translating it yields CASSPYGGAGQETQYF.